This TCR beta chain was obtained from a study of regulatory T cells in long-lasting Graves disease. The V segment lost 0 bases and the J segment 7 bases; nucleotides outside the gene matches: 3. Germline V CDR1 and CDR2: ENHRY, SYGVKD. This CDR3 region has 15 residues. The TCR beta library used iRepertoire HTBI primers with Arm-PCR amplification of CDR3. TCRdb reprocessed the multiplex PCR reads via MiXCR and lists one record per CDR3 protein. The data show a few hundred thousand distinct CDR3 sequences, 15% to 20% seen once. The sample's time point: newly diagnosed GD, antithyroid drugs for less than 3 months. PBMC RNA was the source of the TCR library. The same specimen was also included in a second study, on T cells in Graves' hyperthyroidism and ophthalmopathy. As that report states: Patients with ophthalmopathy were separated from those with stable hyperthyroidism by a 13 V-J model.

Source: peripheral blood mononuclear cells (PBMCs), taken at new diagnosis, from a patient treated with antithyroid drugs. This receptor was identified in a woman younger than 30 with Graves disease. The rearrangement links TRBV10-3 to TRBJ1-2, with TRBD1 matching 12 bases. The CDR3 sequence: CAISESGQGASGYTF. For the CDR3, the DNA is TGTGCCATCAGTGAGTCGGGACAGGGGGCTAGTGGCTACACCTTC.